Following are 23 T cell receptor beta chains from one sample sequenced in a study of blood T cell repertoires in COVID-19. The repertoire was sequenced with immunoSEQ multiplex PCR; TCRdb's copy has only in-frame clones and lacks some. The sample lists about 75,000 clones, roughly 78% seen once, with 5.4% in the top ten. The sequenced sample consisted of peripheral blood. These receptors all come from a woman aged 80 or over with active or convalescent COVID-19.

The J gene is TRBJ1-1, the V gene TRBV5-1, with 8 bases matching TRBD1. V was pared by 4 bases and J by 3 bases, with 8 bases of the junction left unmatched. The CDR3 loop spans 15 amino acids. Per germline, CDR1 SGHRS and CDR2 YFSETQ. For the CDR3, the DNA is TGCGCCAGCAGCACGGCCAGGGGGCTGTACACTGAAGCTTTCTTT. Translated, it gives CASSTARGLYTEAFF. The full variable domain, rest sourced from reference TRBV5-1 and TRBJ1-1, is KAGVTQTPRYLIKTRGQQVTLSCSPISGHRSVSWYQQTPGQGLQFLFEYFSETQRNKGNFPGRFSGRQFSNSRSEMNVSTLELGDSALYLCASSTARGLYTEAFFGQGTRLTVV.

The V gene is TRBV5-5, the J gene TRBJ2-7; 11 nucleotides match TRBD1. This CDR3 region has 14 residues. Germline CDR1 SGHKS, CDR2 YYEKEE (reference sequence). After removal of 4 bases from V and 4 bases from J, the junction contained 4 bases not matched to a gene. CDR3: CASSPGQGGYEQYF. The DNA of the CDR3 is TGTGCCAGCAGCCCGGGACAGGGGGGGTACGAGCAGTACTTC.

This chain joins TRBV7-9 and TRBJ1-6, with 7 bases aligning to TRBD1. With V trimmed by 2 bases and J by 10 bases, 11 bases remained unmatched. The V gene's germline CDR1 is SEHNR and CDR2 FQNEAQ (reference sequence). The CDR3 is made up of 16 amino acids. The CDR3 DNA is TGTGCCAGCAGCTTAAGCTACAGGGGAAAGCAATCACCCCTCCACTTT. It specifies CASSLSYRGKQSPLHF.

Comment on this clone: One junction end does not reproduce the germline sequence, and a read error may be involved. The sample carries other DNA sequences with the same CDR3. The genes are TRBV7-2 and TRBJ2-3; 9 nucleotides agree with TRBD1. This CDR3 region has 19 residues. CDR1 is SGHTA and CDR2 is FQGNSA in the germline V gene. The CDR3 loop reads CASSFYSGTGTSSTDTQYF. The CDR3 DNA is TGTGCCAGCAGCTTTTATTCTGGGACAGGGACCTCTAGCACAGATACGCAATATTTT.

The V call is TRBV19, the J call TRBJ2-7; possibly TRBD2 for D (6 bases). Germline CDR1 and CDR2: LNHDA and SQIVND (reference sequence). V lost 5 bases and J lost 9, with 23 bases in between. CDR3 length: 15 residues. The CDR3 protein is CASSLPIGTGVRQYF. As DNA, the CDR3 is TGTGCCAGTAGTCTTCCAATCGGGACGGGGGTAAGGCAGTACTTC.

The V call is TRBV4-3, the J call TRBJ1-4; possibly TRBD1 for D (5 bases). V was trimmed by 0 bases and J by 2 bases, leaving 16 bases between them. CDR3 size: 18 residues. The germline V gene encodes CDR1 LGHNA and CDR2 YSLEER. Here the CDR3 DNA reads TGCGCCAGCAGCCAAGATGGGGTAGGAGGGGCCACTAATGAAAAACTGTTTTTT. It is translated as CASSQDGVGGATNEKLFF.

The genes are TRBV9 and TRBJ2-3; the D gene is possibly TRBD1 (7 bases). CDR3 length equals 15 residues. V lost 3 bases, J lost 2 bases, and 13 bases lay in between. Per germline, CDR1 SGDLS and CDR2 YYNGEE. CDR3 sequence reads: CASSADRRVTDTQYF. For the CDR3, the DNA is TGTGCCAGCAGCGCGGACAGGAGGGTCACAGATACGCAGTATTTT.

The chain joins TRBV6-5 to TRBJ1-4; no clear D gene. Germline lookup yields CDR1 MNHEY and CDR2 SVGAGI. There are 15 residues in the CDR3. V gave up 8 bases and J gave up 5 bases, with 18 bases separating them. In DNA form, the CDR3 reads TGTGCCAGCCGGTCAGGAAGAGGGCAAAATGAAAAACTGTTTTTT. Protein product: CASRSGRGQNEKLFF.

The chain links TRBV29-1 to TRBJ2-3; 10 bases line up with TRBD2. J was trimmed by 3 bases and V by 4 bases; bases with no gene match: 13. Germline-derived CDR1 and CDR2 are SQVTM and ANQGSEA. This CDR3 contains 17 residues. The CDR3 DNA reads TGCAGCGTTGTAGGTGTAGCGGGGGGCCGGGGGACAGATACGCAGTATTTT. Its translation is CSVVGVAGGRGTDTQYF.

The chain combines TRBV29-1 with TRBJ2-7; 8 nucleotides line up with TRBD2. The junction had 11 bases not matched to a gene; V was cut back by 5 bases and J by 5 bases. This CDR3 spans 14 amino acids. The V gene's germline CDR1 is SQVTM and CDR2 ANQGSEA. CDR3 in amino acids: CSVISGGAWDEQYF. The CDR3 DNA is TGCAGCGTTATCTCCGGGGGGGCGTGGGACGAGCAGTACTTC.

The V and J genes are TRBV7-9 and TRBJ2-5; D is perhaps TRBD2 (5 bases). The CDR3 spans 19 residues. Per germline, CDR1 SEHNR and CDR2 FQNEAQ (reference sequence). V was pared by 2 bases and J by 2 bases, with 24 bases between. CDR3 loop: CASSLQRAPPGFLQETQYF. The CDR3 bases are TGTGCCAGCAGCTTACAAAGGGCACCGCCGGGGTTCCTACAAGAGACCCAGTACTTC.

The V gene is TRBV9, the J gene TRBJ1-5; D is perhaps TRBD1 (5 bases). V lost 0 bases to trimming and J lost 5 bases, with 9 bases between them. From germline, CDR1 is SGDLS and CDR2 YYNGEE. CDR3 length: 14 residues. CDR3 sequence (DNA): TGTGCCAGCAGCGTAGCAGGGACTCATCAGCCCCAGCATTTT. It specifies CASSVAGTHQPQHF. The variable domain in full, completed from reference TRBV9 and TRBJ1-5, reads DSGVTQTPKHLITATGQRVTLRCSPRSGDLSVYWYQQSLDQGLQFLIQYYNGEERAKGNILERFSAQQFPDLHSELNLSSLELGDSALYFCASSVAGTHQPQHFGDGTRLSIL.

This clone was detected only a few times. This chain connects TRBV5-8 to TRBJ2-3; TRBD1 matches at 10 bases. Germline loops: CDR1 SGHTS, CDR2 YDEGEE. V lost 4 bases and J lost 4; bases outside the gene matches: 6. The CDR3 contains 15 residues. The CDR3 reads CASSPGQGKPDTQYF. The CDR3, as DNA: TGTGCCAGCAGCCCGGGACAGGGGAAGCCAGATACGCAGTATTTT. Filled out from reference TRBV5-8 and TRBJ2-3, the complete variable domain reads EAGVTQSPTHLIKTRGQQATLRCSPISGHTSVYWYQQALGLGLQFLLWYDEGEERNRGNFPPRFSGRQFPNYSSELNVNALELEDSALYLCASSPGQGKPDTQYFGPGTRLTVL.

The chain employs TRBV20-1 and TRBJ2-7; D ambiguous. V lost 3 bases and J lost 7, with 10 bases in between. The CDR3 totals 11 residues. The germline V gene has CDR1 DFQATT and CDR2 SNEGSKA (reference sequence). DNA for the CDR3: TGCAGTGCTAGCCGGCAGAGGGAGCAGTACTTC. This sequence encodes CSASRQREQYF.

The rearrangement links TRBV27 to TRBJ1-6, with a possible D match to TRBD1 (5 bases). The V gene's germline CDR1 is MNHEY and CDR2 SMNVEV (reference sequence). The CDR3 is 15 residues long. V lost 8 bases and J 4 bases, leaving 15 bases between the germline ends. The CDR3 loop is CASRKGDLYNSPLHF. CDR3 in DNA: TGTGCCAGCCGGAAAGGGGATTTATATAATTCACCCCTCCACTTT.

The CDR3 nucleotides read TGTGCCAGTAGTATGGAGTTTGGACAGCACAATGAGCAGTTCTTC. It yields the protein CASSMEFGQHNEQFF. V is TRBV19 and J is TRBJ2-1; TRBD1 is a possible D gene (6 bases). CDR3 length: 15 residues. Trimming removed 3 bases from V and 5 bases from J, with 14 bases in between. Germline CDR1 and CDR2: LNHDA and SQIVND (reference sequence).

The rearrangement links TRBV3-1 (or the pseudogene TRBV3-2) to TRBJ1-2; D call uncertain. Per the germline V gene, CDR1 is LGHDT and CDR2 is YNNKEL (reference sequence). Trimming left V 5 bases short and J 8 bases short, with 15 bases between. The CDR3 totals 13 residues. The CDR3 protein is CASSGRVQFGYTF. The CDR3 bases are TGTGCCAGCAGCGGCCGGGTCCAGTTCGGCTACACCTTC.

V usage is TRBV4-3 and J usage is TRBJ1-4; TRBD1 matches 10 bases. Germline CDR1 reads LGHNA; CDR2 reads YSLEER. The CDR3 totals 15 residues. V lost 3 bases to trimming and J lost 6 bases; unmatched junction nucleotides: 4. The CDR3 DNA sequence: TGCGCCAGCAGCCAGGGGGGGACAGGGGATGAAAAACTGTTTTTT. Residues: CASSQGGTGDEKLFF.

V is TRBV28 and J is TRBJ2-5; TRBD1 agrees at 9 bases. Germline trimming cut 6 bases from V and 4 bases from J; bases unmatched to any gene: 6. Germline V gives CDR1 MDHEN, CDR2 SYDVKM. The CDR3 length is 14 residues. The CDR3: CASSRTGVRETQYF. The CDR3 DNA is TGTGCCAGCAGCCGGACAGGGGTGCGAGAGACCCAGTACTTC.

This clone was counted a single time. CDR3 coding DNA: TGTGCCAGCACCCTCAGGGGTGGAACTGAAGCTTTCTTT. It yields the protein CASTLRGGTEAFF. V gene TRBV7-8 combines with J gene TRBJ1-1, with TRBD1 as a possible D gene (6 bases). This CDR3 is built from 13 residues. Trimming cost V 7 bases and J 5 bases, with 14 bases left between them. Looked up from germline, CDR1 is SGHVS and CDR2 is FQNEAQ.

J is TRBJ2-1 and V is TRBV6-2 or TRBV6-3; 9 nucleotides agree with TRBD1. Germline trimming cut 0 bases from V and 4 bases from J; bases unmatched to any gene: 4. The CDR3 runs to 16 residues. Germline V lookup: CDR1 MNHEY, CDR2 SVGEGT. CDR3 in amino acids: CASSYSATGGYNEQFF. The CDR3 DNA reads TGTGCCAGCAGTTACTCGGCGACAGGGGGGTACAATGAGCAGTTCTTC.

This clone was seen a few times. The rearrangement joins TRBV3-1 (or the pseudogene TRBV3-2) to TRBJ2-4; 9 nucleotides line up with TRBD2. The V gene's germline CDR1 is LGHDT and CDR2 YNNKEL (reference sequence). After removal of 3 bases from V and 3 bases from J, the junction contained 6 bases not matched to a gene. This CDR3 is 16 amino acids long. In DNA, the CDR3 is TGTGCCAGCAGCCACCTAGCGGGGATTGTCAAAAACATTCAGTACTTC. Translating it yields CASSHLAGIVKNIQYF.

The rearrangement joins TRBV2 to TRBJ1-1; TRBD1 is a possible D gene (6 bases). Germline V gene data show CDR1 as SNHLY and CDR2 as FYNNEI. Trimming removed 4 bases from V and 4 bases from J, with 19 bases in between. The CDR3 length is 16 residues. For the CDR3, the DNA is TGTGCCAGCAGTGCTCACAGCCGGGGGGCGACCACTGAAGCTTTCTTT. This translates into CASSAHSRGATTEAFF.